These 11 T cell receptor beta chains originate from one sample sequenced in a study of OX40 agonist ivuxolimab in advanced cancers. TCRdb's table, derived via immunoSEQ multiplex PCR, lists solely in-frame clones and lacks some. Of 50,000 to 70,000 clones in the sample, around 83% are singletons; the top ten hold about 2.9%. The starting material was CD4+ or CD8+ T cells sorted from blood, obtained in a trial of the OX40 agonist ivuxolimab. The receptor set was obtained from an adult with an advanced solid tumor such as melanoma, head and neck, liver or kidney cancer.

The chain recombines TRBV19 with TRBJ1-1; 9 nucleotides align to TRBD1. CDR1 is LNHDA and CDR2 is SQIVND in the germline V gene (reference sequence). The V segment lost 6 bases and the J segment 6 bases; nucleotides outside the gene matches: 14. The CDR3 totals 16 residues. The CDR3, as DNA: TGTGCCAGTAGCCGCCAGACAGGGGGTATTACCGCTGAAGCTTTCTTT. The encoded protein is CASSRQTGGITAEAFF.

This chain joins TRBV27 and TRBJ2-3, with unresolved D. V was shortened by 10 bases and J by 1 base, with 21 bases between the two germline ends. Germline CDR1 MNHEY, CDR2 SMNVEV (reference sequence). The length of the CDR3 is 16 residues. Written as DNA, the CDR3 is TGTGCCACCAACAAGCCCATTGCGCCTTGCACAGATACGCAGTATTTT. Protein: CATNKPIAPCTDTQYF.

This chain links TRBV7-9 with TRBJ2-1, with TRBD2 matching 13 bases. The CDR3 has 15 residues. Trimming took 4 bases from V and 4 from J; bases not matched to a gene: 1. The germline V gene has CDR1 SEHNR and CDR2 FQNEAQ (reference sequence). The CDR3 loop reads CASSSGLAGYNEQFF. In DNA, the CDR3 is TGTGCCAGCAGCTCGGGACTAGCGGGATACAATGAGCAGTTCTTC.

The CDR3 is CATSRGTGAMNTEAFF. The CDR3 bases are TGTGCCACCAGCAGGGGAACCGGGGCCATGAACACTGAAGCTTTCTTT. The rearrangement uses TRBV15 and TRBJ1-1; weak D call: TRBD1 (5 bases). Germline V gives CDR1 LNHNV, CDR2 YYDKDF (reference sequence). The CDR3 is 16 amino acids. Trimming stripped 3 bases from V and 0 bases from J, with 14 bases between.

This clone was recorded once. The rearrangement links TRBV30 to TRBJ1-6; D is undetermined. Trimming cost V 2 bases and J 12 bases, with 14 bases left between them. The length of the CDR3 is 13 residues. The germline V gene encodes CDR1 GTSNPN and CDR2 SVGIG (reference sequence). The CDR3 sequence is CAWSSREGGPLHF. The CDR3 DNA sequence: TGTGCCTGGAGTTCCCGGGAGGGAGGACCCCTCCACTTT.

The rearrangement joins TRBV13 to TRBJ2-5; D not resolved. Trimming cost V 6 bases and J 2 bases, with 1 base left between them. This CDR3 is built from 10 residues. The germline V gene encodes CDR1 PRHDT and CDR2 FYEKMQ (reference sequence). The CDR3 DNA is TGTGCCAGCAGTCAAGAGACCCAGTACTTC. Its protein product is CASSQETQYF.

V gene TRBV6-1 combines with J gene TRBJ1-4; the D is unclear. The V end was cut by 1 base, the J end by 7 bases, with 13 bases between. This CDR3 has 15 amino acids. The V gene's germline CDR1 is MNHNS and CDR2 SASEGT. This CDR3 is CASSEVAPWGEKLFF. CDR3 nucleotide sequence: TGTGCCAGCAGTGAAGTAGCCCCCTGGGGTGAAAAACTGTTTTTT.

This rearrangement joins TRBV28 to TRBJ1-5; TRBD1 might be the D (6 bases). In germline, CDR1 is MDHEN, CDR2 SYDVKM. The CDR3 consists of 14 residues. Between the trimmed V and J ends, which lost 9 bases and 0 bases, there was a span of 12 bases. In DNA, the CDR3 is TGTGCCAGTACAGGGACCCCTAGCAATCAGCCCCAGCATTTT. This translates into CASTGTPSNQPQHF.

The chain recombines TRBV4-2 with TRBJ1-1; TRBD1 matches at 9 bases. The V gene's germline CDR1 is LGHNA and CDR2 YNFKEQ. The CDR3 is made up of 15 amino acids. Losses at the gene ends were 1 base for V and 1 base for J; bases not matched to a gene: 1. CDR3 residues: CASSQGGQGNTEAFF. CDR3 nucleotide sequence: TGTGCCAGCAGCCAAGGGGGACAGGGGAACACTGAAGCTTTCTTT.

This chain uses TRBV28 with TRBJ2-7, with 9 bases fitting TRBD2. This CDR3 comprises 14 residues. CDR1 and CDR2 (germline): MDHEN, SYDVKM. Unmatched junction bases numbered 7, after V lost 5 bases and J lost 5 bases. In DNA form, the CDR3 reads TGTGCCAGCAGTGGAGCTAGCGGGACGAACGAGCAGTACTTC. This gives the protein CASSGASGTNEQYF.

The V gene is TRBV7-3, the J gene TRBJ1-1, with 7 bases matching TRBD1. With 5 bases clipped from V and 2 bases from J, the junction kept 14 bases outside the gene matches. The V gene's germline CDR1 is SGHTA and CDR2 FQGTGA. This CDR3 region has 17 residues. As DNA, the CDR3 is TGTGCCAGCAGCCCCCAGGGGGGGTTCGGGGTAAACACTGAAGCTTTCTTT. Its translation is CASSPQGGFGVNTEAFF.